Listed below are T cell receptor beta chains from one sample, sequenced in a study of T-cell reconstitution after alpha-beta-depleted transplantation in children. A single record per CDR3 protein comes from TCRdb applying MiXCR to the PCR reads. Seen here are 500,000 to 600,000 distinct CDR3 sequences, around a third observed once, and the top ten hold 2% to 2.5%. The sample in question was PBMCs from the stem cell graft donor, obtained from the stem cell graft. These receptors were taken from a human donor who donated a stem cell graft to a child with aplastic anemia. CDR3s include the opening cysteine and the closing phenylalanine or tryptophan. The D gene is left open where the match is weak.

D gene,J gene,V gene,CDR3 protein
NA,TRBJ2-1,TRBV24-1,CATSATDSYNEQFF
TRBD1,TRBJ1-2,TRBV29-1,CSVGQSNYGYTF
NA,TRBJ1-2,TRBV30,CAWSANRAGYTF
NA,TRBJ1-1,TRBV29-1,CSAGGEGAFF
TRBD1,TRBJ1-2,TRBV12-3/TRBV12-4,CASSLTGGISRGYTF
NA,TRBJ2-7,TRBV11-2,CASSLVSGGGSRAYEQYF
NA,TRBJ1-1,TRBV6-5,CASSYIGRRNTEAFF
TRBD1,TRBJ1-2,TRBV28,CASSVPGTGFGYTF
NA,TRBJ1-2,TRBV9,CASSGHSNLNYGYTF
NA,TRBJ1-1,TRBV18,CASSHPMDTEAFF
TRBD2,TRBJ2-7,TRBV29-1,CSVGTGRAWEEQYF
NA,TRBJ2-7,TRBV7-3,CASSLTRGGHYEQYF
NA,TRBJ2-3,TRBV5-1,CASSSVGDTQYF
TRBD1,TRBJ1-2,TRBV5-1,CASSFQAVDRKGGYTF
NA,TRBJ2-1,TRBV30,CAWGPYNEQFF
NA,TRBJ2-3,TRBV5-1,CASSLSKGVTDTQYF
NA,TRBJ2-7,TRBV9,CASSDSLGESKDEQYF
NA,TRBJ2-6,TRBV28,CASRSPGREANVLTF
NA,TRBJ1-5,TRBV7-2,CASSSGGGLNQPQHF
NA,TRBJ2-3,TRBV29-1,CSAAARTSTDTQYF
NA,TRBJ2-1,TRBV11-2,CASRYGSVRNNEQFF
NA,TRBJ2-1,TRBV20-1,CSAILAYEQFF
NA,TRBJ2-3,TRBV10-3,CAISESGRGDTQYF
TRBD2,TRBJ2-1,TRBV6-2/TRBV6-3,CASIPEGLAGYNEQFF
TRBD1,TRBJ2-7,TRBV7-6,CASSLEGQGAGEQYF
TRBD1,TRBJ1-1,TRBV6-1,CASSTSGAGGTEAFF
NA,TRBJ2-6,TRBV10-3,CAISETGGVLTF